Listed below are T cell receptor beta chains from one sample, sequenced in a study of beta chain features in type 1 diabetes. TCRdb's table, derived via immunoSEQ multiplex PCR, lists solely in-frame clones and lacks some. The sample has a few hundred thousand clones, 20% seen once. The source material was naive CD4+ T cells from blood. The source of these receptors is a woman aged 35 to 49 with type 1 diabetes. CDR3s include the opening cysteine and the closing phenylalanine or tryptophan. The D gene is left open where the match is weak. The listing skips clone size in some rows; elsewhere it reads once, few, many or a size class.

v_gene,j_gene,d_gene,abundance,CDR3nt,CDR3aa
TRBV7-2,TRBJ1-2,TRBD1,-,TGTGCCAGCAGCCTCTCCACAGGGGGCGGAGGCTACACCTTC,CASSLSTGGGGYTF
TRBV7-9,TRBJ1-2,-,few,TGTGCCAGCAGCAATGGGGGGGCATATCAGGGGCCAAGTGGCCCTACCTTC,CASSNGGAYQGPSGPTF
TRBV5-4,TRBJ1-2,TRBD1,-,TGTGCCAGCAGCTTGGGACTCCGGGACAGCTATGGCTACACCTTC,CASSLGLRDSYGYTF
TRBV25-1,TRBJ1-3,-,-,TGTGCCAGCATAAGTCAGTCTGTTGGAAACACCATATATTTT,CASISQSVGNTIYF
TRBV7-9,TRBJ1-1,TRBD1,few,TGTGCCAGCAGTGTACAGGGGCCGAACACTGAAGCTTTCTTT,CASSVQGPNTEAFF
TRBV30,TRBJ2-7,-,-,TGTGCCTGGAGTGGGTCTTACAGGGTTCGGGAGCAGTACTTC,CAWSGSYRVREQYF
TRBV18,TRBJ2-5,-,few,TGTGCCAGCTCACCACGACAGCCAGCAACGAGGGAGACCCAGTACTTC,CASSPRQPATRETQYF
TRBV6-4,TRBJ2-1,TRBD2,-,TGTGCCAGCAGTGAACGCGGGAGCTCCTACAATGAGCAGTTCTTC,CASSERGSSYNEQFF
TRBV4-2,TRBJ2-5,-,few,TGTGCCAGCAGCCAAGAGGCGGGCGGACAAGAGACCCAGTACTTC,CASSQEAGGQETQYF
TRBV30,TRBJ2-2,TRBD2,-,TGTGCCTGGAGTCGACTAGCGGGAGATCCCACCGGGGAGCTGTTTTTT,CAWSRLAGDPTGELFF
TRBV29-1,TRBJ1-1,TRBD1,-,TGCAGCTCATGGACAGGGACTGAAGCTTTCTTT,CSSWTGTEAFF
TRBV25-1,TRBJ2-7,-,-,TGTGCCAGCAGTTCCCCGGGATCAGCCCACGAGCAGTACTTC,CASSSPGSAHEQYF
TRBV7-8,TRBJ1-1,-,-,TGTGCCAGCAGCTTAATCCAGGGCGCGGGGACTGAAGCTTTCTTT,CASSLIQGAGTEAFF
TRBV29-1,TRBJ2-7,TRBD1,few,TGCAGCGTTTCGGGACAGGGGGCCTACGAGCAGTACTTC,CSVSGQGAYEQYF
TRBV29-1,TRBJ1-2,-,few,TGCAGCGTTGATAAGTCAACAGGGTGGGGCTACACCTTC,CSVDKSTGWGYTF
TRBV5-1,TRBJ2-5,TRBD1,-,TGCGCCAGCAGCTTGGAACAGGGGGCGAGAGAGACCCAGTACTTC,CASSLEQGARETQYF
TRBV7-9,TRBJ1-1,TRBD1,-,TGTGCCAGCAGCAGGACAGGTATCGGGCAAGCTTTCTTT,CASSRTGIGQAFF
TRBV15,TRBJ2-1,-,few,TGTGCCACCAGCAAGGAGGTTGCGGAGAACTACAATGAGCAGTTCTTC,CATSKEVAENYNEQFF
TRBV28,TRBJ1-2,TRBD1,-,TGTGCCAGCAGAACTGGACAGGGGGCGTATGGCTACACCTTC,CASRTGQGAYGYTF
TRBV25-1,TRBJ2-1,-,-,TGTGCCAGCAGTGAAATCCAGGGGCAATACAATGAGCAGTTCTTC,CASSEIQGQYNEQFF
TRBV11-3,TRBJ2-2,TRBD1,-,TGTGCCAGCAGCCCCGGGACAGGGAACACCGGGGAGCTGTTTTTT,CASSPGTGNTGELFF
TRBV28,TRBJ1-2,-,few,TGTGCCAGCAGCTCCCCAAGGGGTCATGGCTACACCTTC,CASSSPRGHGYTF
TRBV9,TRBJ1-2,-,-,TGTGCCAGCAGCGTAGAACGAGACAGCTATGGCTACACCTTC,CASSVERDSYGYTF
TRBV4-2,TRBJ2-3,-,-,TGTGCCAGCAGCCAAGATATGGCAGGGCCTACAGATACGCAGTATTTT,CASSQDMAGPTDTQYF
TRBV5-4,TRBJ1-2,TRBD1,-,TGTGCCAGCAGCCTCCTCGGGACAGCAATCTATGGCTACACCTTC,CASSLLGTAIYGYTF
TRBV9,TRBJ1-5,-,few,TGTGCCAGCAGCGTAGGGACAAATAGCAATCAGCCCCAGCATTTT,CASSVGTNSNQPQHF
TRBV11-2,TRBJ2-2,-,few,TGTGCCAGCGGACCTTTCCCGGGGACCGGGGAGCTGTTTTTT,CASGPFPGTGELFF
TRBV14,TRBJ2-1,-,-,TGTGCCAGCAGCCAAGAGCTGCTGCGGTGGTACTCCTACAATGAGCAGTTCTTC,CASSQELLRWYSYNEQFF
TRBV29-1,TRBJ2-7,TRBD1,few,TGCAGCGTTGAATCCCGGACAGGGACTGACGAGCAGTACTTC,CSVESRTGTDEQYF
TRBV7-2,TRBJ2-7,-,-,TGTGCCAGCAGTAATCGGGGGATCCCCTACGAGCAGTACTTC,CASSNRGIPYEQYF
TRBV18,TRBJ2-5,TRBD1,-,TGTGCCAGCTCTCTCCTTGGGACAGGGGGCGAAGAGACCCAGTACTTC,CASSLLGTGGEETQYF
TRBV18,TRBJ1-1,-,-,TGTGCCAGCTCACCACCTGGCGGGAACACTGAAGCTTTCTTT,CASSPPGGNTEAFF
TRBV2,TRBJ2-5,-,-,TGTGCCAGCGTGGTTAGAAAAGAGACCCAGTACTTC,CASVVRKETQYF
TRBV10-3,TRBJ1-5,TRBD1,-,TGTGCCATCCGGGACAGTTATAGCAATCAGCCCCAGCATTTT,CAIRDSYSNQPQHF
TRBV18,TRBJ1-1,TRBD1,few,TGTGCCAGCTCACCACGGACAGGGGACAGTGCTGAAGCTTTCTTT,CASSPRTGDSAEAFF
TRBV19,TRBJ1-5,TRBD1,few,TGTGCCAGCCGGACTACAGGGGGCGCGGGTCAGCCCCAGCATTTT,CASRTTGGAGQPQHF
TRBV6-5,TRBJ2-3,TRBD1,few,TGTGCCAGCAGATCCTCCGGGACAGTAACGCAGTATTTT,CASRSSGTVTQYF
TRBV13,TRBJ2-1,TRBD1,-,TGTGCCAGCAGCTGGACAGGGGACTACAATGAGCAGTTCTTC,CASSWTGDYNEQFF
TRBV29-1,TRBJ2-2,TRBD1,-,TGCAGCGTCTCGGGACAGGGAGACACCGGGGAGCTGTTTTTT,CSVSGQGDTGELFF
TRBV7-2,TRBJ2-3,TRBD2,-,TGTGCCAGCAGCCCGCCTCGGGGGGGGGAAGGGTCAGATACGCAGTATTTT,CASSPPRGGEGSDTQYF
TRBV15,TRBJ2-5,-,-,TGTGCCACCAGCAGAGATACGGGGAAAGAGACCCAGTACTTC,CATSRDTGKETQYF
TRBV4-2,TRBJ2-7,TRBD1,-,TGTGCCAGCAGCCAGCTGACAGGGGCTCGCGAGCAGTACTTC,CASSQLTGAREQYF
TRBV29-1,TRBJ1-1,TRBD1,few,TGCAGCGTTACCCGGGACAGCTATTTAGACACTGAAGCTTTCTTT,CSVTRDSYLDTEAFF
TRBV29-1,TRBJ2-7,TRBD1,-,TGCAGCGTTGAAGGAGGGGACAGCCGCTACGAGCAGTACTTC,CSVEGGDSRYEQYF
TRBV5-1,TRBJ2-7,TRBD2,-,TGCGCCAGCAGCCCCCCGGGGAGGGGAGGAAACGAGCAGTACTTC,CASSPPGRGGNEQYF
TRBV4-3,TRBJ2-1,TRBD1,few,TGCGCCAGCAGCCCGATTCGACAGGGGGTTGAGCAGTTCTTC,CASSPIRQGVEQFF
TRBV28,TRBJ2-3,TRBD2,-,TGTGCCAGTGCGGGGGCAGATACGCAGTATTTT,CASAGADTQYF
TRBV9,TRBJ1-4,-,few,TGTGCCAGCAGCAGAAGACAGGAAATGAATGAAAAACTGTTTTTT,CASSRRQEMNEKLFF
TRBV11-2,TRBJ2-5,-,few,TGTGCCAGCAGCCTTGACGGCAGGGTAGGGGAGACCCAGTACTTC,CASSLDGRVGETQYF
TRBV2,TRBJ2-6,-,-,TGTGCCAGCAGTGCCACAGGGTACTCTGGGGCCAACGTCCTGACTTTC,CASSATGYSGANVLTF
TRBV9,TRBJ1-1,-,few,TGTGCCAGCAGCGTAGGAAGCTTGTTGAACACTGAAGCTTTCTTT,CASSVGSLLNTEAFF
TRBV6-5,TRBJ2-7,TRBD2,few,TGTGCCAGCAGTTACGGGCGGGAGGGCGGCGAGCAGTACTTC,CASSYGREGGEQYF
TRBV9,TRBJ1-4,-,-,TGTGCCAGCAGCGTAGCTACCGGGACTAATGAAAAACTGTTTTTT,CASSVATGTNEKLFF
TRBV5-1,TRBJ1-6,-,-,TGCGCCAGCAGCTTGAATAGCGAGTTATCACCCCTCCACTTT,CASSLNSELSPLHF